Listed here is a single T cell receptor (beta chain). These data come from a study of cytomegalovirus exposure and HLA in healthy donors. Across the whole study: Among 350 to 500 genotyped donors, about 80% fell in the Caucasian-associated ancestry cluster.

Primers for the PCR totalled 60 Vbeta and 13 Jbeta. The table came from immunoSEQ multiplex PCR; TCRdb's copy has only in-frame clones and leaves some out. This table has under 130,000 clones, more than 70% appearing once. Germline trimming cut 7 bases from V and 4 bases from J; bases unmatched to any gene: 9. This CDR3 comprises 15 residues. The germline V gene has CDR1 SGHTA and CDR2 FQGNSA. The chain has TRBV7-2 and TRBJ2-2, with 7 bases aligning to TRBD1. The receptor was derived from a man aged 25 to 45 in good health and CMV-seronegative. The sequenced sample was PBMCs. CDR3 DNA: TGTGCCAGCAATAGACAGGGTCAGGGCACCGGGGAGCTGTTTTTT. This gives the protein CASNRQGQGTGELFF.